The rows below give T cell receptor beta chains drawn from one sample of a study of beta chain features in type 1 diabetes. Using immunoSEQ multiplex PCR, the repertoire was profiled, and TCRdb retains in-frame clones only, with some absent. The sample lists about 40,000 clones; around 60% were seen once. The specimen was Tregs from blood. These receptors all stem from a woman aged 30 to 39 in good health. Each CDR3 is given with its conserved first and last residue. The D gene is left open where the match is weak. Not every row has a clone size; where given, it reads once, few, many or a size class.

j_gene	abundance	d_gene	v_gene	CDR3nt	CDR3aa
TRBJ2-1	.	.	TRBV27	TGTGCCAGCAGCGCAGGGGCGACCCTAGTTTCCTACAATGAGCAGTTCTTC	CASSAGATLVSYNEQFF
TRBJ2-1	.	TRBD2	TRBV7-6	TGTGCCTCGAACGGCGGGAGGAATGAGCAGTTCTTC	CASNGGRNEQFF
TRBJ2-7	.	TRBD2	TRBV6-6	TGTGCCAGCAGCCCCATAGCGGGAGGTCCCTACGAGCAGTACTTC	CASSPIAGGPYEQYF
TRBJ2-7	few	.	TRBV5-1	TGCGCCAGCAGCTTGGCCGCGGACATCTTTGGCGAGCAGTACTTC	CASSLAADIFGEQYF
TRBJ2-5	.	.	TRBV7-3	TGTGCCAGCAGCTCACACAGGGAGGAGACCCAGTACTTC	CASSSHREETQYF
TRBJ2-5	.	TRBD1	TRBV5-5	TGTGCCAGCAGCTTGGGGGGACAGCAAGAGACCCAGTACTTC	CASSLGGQQETQYF
TRBJ2-7	.	TRBD1	TRBV18	TGTGCCAGCTCTCAACCGGGACAGGGGGACTACGAGCAGTACTTC	CASSQPGQGDYEQYF
TRBJ1-5	.	.	TRBV18	TGTGCCAGCTCAAACAGGGACGATCAGCCCCAGCATTTT	CASSNRDDQPQHF
TRBJ2-2	.	TRBD2	TRBV5-4	TGTGCCAGCAGCGCGGGACTAAATAAAGGGGAGCTGTTTTTT	CASSAGLNKGELFF
TRBJ2-2	.	.	TRBV4-3	TGCGTCAGCAGCCAAGGCAGTTATACCGGGGAGCTGTTTTTT	CVSSQGSYTGELFF
TRBJ2-6	.	.	TRBV7-9	TGTGCCAGCACCCCTTTAGGGGCTGGGGCCAACGTCCTGACTTTC	CASTPLGAGANVLTF
TRBJ2-7	.	.	TRBV9	TGTGCCAGCAGCGTAGGAGACAGCCCTCCTACGCAGCAGTACTTC	CASSVGDSPPTQQYF
TRBJ2-3	few	TRBD1	TRBV29-1	TGCAGCGTTGAAACGAGCGGCAGGGGGACGCAGTATTTT	CSVETSGRGTQYF